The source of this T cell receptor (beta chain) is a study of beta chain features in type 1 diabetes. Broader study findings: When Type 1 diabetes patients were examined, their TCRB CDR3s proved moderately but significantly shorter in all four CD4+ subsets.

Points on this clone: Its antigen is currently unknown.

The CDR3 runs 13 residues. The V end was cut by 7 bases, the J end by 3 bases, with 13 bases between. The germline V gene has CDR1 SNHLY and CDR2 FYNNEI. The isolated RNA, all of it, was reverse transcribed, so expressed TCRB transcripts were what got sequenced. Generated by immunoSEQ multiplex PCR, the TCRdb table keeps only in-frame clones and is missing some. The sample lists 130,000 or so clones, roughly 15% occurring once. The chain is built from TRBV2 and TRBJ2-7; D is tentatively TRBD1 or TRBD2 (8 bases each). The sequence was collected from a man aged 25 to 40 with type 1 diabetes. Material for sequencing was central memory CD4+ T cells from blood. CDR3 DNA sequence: TGTGCCAGCATAGCGGGACAGGTCTACGAGCAGTACTTC. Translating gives CASIAGQVYEQYF.